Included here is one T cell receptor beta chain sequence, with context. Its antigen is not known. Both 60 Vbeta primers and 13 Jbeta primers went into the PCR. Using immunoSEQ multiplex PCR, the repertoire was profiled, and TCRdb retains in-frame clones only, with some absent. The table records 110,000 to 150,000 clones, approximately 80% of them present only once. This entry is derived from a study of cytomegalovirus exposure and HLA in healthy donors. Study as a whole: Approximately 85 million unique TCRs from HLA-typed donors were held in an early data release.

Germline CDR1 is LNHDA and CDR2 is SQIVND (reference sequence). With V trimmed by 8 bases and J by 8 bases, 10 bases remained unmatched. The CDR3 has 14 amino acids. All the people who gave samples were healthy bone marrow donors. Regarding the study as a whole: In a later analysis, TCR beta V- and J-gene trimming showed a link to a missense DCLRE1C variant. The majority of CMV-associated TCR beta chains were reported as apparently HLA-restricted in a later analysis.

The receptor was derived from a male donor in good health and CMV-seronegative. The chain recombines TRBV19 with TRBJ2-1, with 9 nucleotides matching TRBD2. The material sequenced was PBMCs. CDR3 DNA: TGTGCCAGTGGCGTTGCGGGGGGGGACGATGAGCAGTTCTTC. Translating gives CASGVAGGDDEQFF.